These T cell receptor beta chains were read from a single sample in a study of PD-L1 blockade in urothelial cancer. Sequenced by immunoSEQ multiplex PCR; TCRdb stores in-frame clones only, minus some. The data contain fewer than 45,000 clones, 65% to 85% of them singletons. Sequencing used PBMCs, obtained around atezolizumab (anti-PD-L1) treatment. The receptors originated from a man aged 60 to 69 with urothelial cancer. CDR3s include the opening cysteine and the closing phenylalanine or tryptophan. D genes are given only for firm matches. A row's size may be missing; if present it is once, few, many or a size class.

NA,TRBV5-1,15,TRBJ1-4,TRBD1,CASSQGQVQNEKLFF,TGCGCCAGCAGCCAGGGACAGGTCCAAAATGAAAAACTGTTTTTT
NA,TRBV27,11,TRBJ1-2,TRBD1,CASGQGYGYTF,TGTGCCAGCGGACAGGGGTATGGCTACACCTTC
NA,TRBV2,14,TRBJ2-1,NA,CASLPGSSYNEQFF,TGTGCCAGTCTACCCGGGAGCTCCTACAATGAGCAGTTCTTC
NA,TRBV28,15,TRBJ2-1,TRBD2,CASRWSGGAYNEQFF,TGTGCCAGCAGATGGAGCGGGGGGGCTTACAATGAGCAGTTCTTC
NA,TRBV5-1,14,TRBJ2-7,TRBD1,CASSYGTGVYEQYF,TGCGCCAGCAGCTACGGGACAGGGGTCTACGAGCAGTACTTC
NA,TRBV7-2,16,TRBJ2-1,TRBD2,CASSLGSGRGYNEQFF,TGTGCCAGCAGCTTAGGAAGCGGGAGAGGCTACAATGAGCAGTTCTTC
NA,TRBV29-1,14,TRBJ1-4,TRBD1,CSGLTGDSSEKLFF,TGCAGCGGATTAACAGGGGATTCGAGTGAAAAACTGTTTTTT
NA,TRBV27,16,TRBJ2-1,TRBD2,CASSLAGGHYYNEQFF,TGTGCCAGCAGTTTAGCGGGGGGCCACTATTACAATGAGCAGTTCTTC
NA,TRBV2,15,TRBJ2-1,NA,CASADPRVSYNEQFF,TGTGCCAGCGCAGACCCCCGGGTCTCCTACAATGAGCAGTTCTTC
NA,TRBV6-6,14,TRBJ1-1,NA,CASVPQTANTEAFF,TGTGCCAGCGTTCCCCAAACAGCAAACACTGAAGCTTTCTTT
NA,TRBV11-2,17,TRBJ2-1,TRBD1,CASSLEVVGGGNNEQFF,TGTGCCAGCAGCTTAGAGGTGGTAGGGGGCGGAAACAATGAGCAGTTCTTC
NA,TRBV5-4,16,TRBJ2-1,TRBD1,CASSLVGQGNYNEQFF,TGTGCCAGCAGCTTGGTGGGACAGGGGAACTACAATGAGCAGTTCTTC
NA,TRBV18,16,TRBJ2-3,TRBD2,CASSPLSAGDTDTQYF,TGTGCCAGCTCACCACTGTCAGCGGGGGATACAGATACGCAGTATTTT
NA,TRBV5-1,15,TRBJ2-1,TRBD2,CASSLGLAGINEQFF,TGCGCCAGCAGCTTGGGACTAGCGGGAATCAATGAGCAGTTCTTC
NA,TRBV7-2,15,TRBJ1-5,NA,CASSPQGNSNQPQHF,TGTGCCAGCAGCCCCCAGGGAAATAGCAATCAGCCCCAGCATTTT
NA,TRBV25-1,14,TRBJ1-1,NA,CASISRGRNTEAFF,TGTGCCAGCATCTCCAGGGGACGGAACACTGAAGCTTTCTTT
NA,TRBV28,16,TRBJ1-5,TRBD1,CASSLAQGQGGQPQHF,TGTGCCAGCAGTTTAGCCCAGGGACAGGGAGGTCAGCCCCAGCATTTT
NA,TRBV7-2,15,TRBJ2-5,NA,CASSPQAISQETQYF,TGTGCCAGCAGCCCCCAGGCAATCTCTCAAGAGACCCAGTACTTC
NA,TRBV28,13,TRBJ1-3,TRBD1,CASSDRAGNTIYF,TGTGCCAGCAGCGACAGGGCTGGAAACACCATATATTTT
NA,TRBV10-3,14,TRBJ2-3,NA,CAIGPGTSTDTQYF,TGTGCCATCGGACCAGGGACTAGCACAGATACGCAGTATTTT
NA,TRBV6-4,16,TRBJ2-2,TRBD1,CASSEPTGGGPGELFF,TGTGCCAGCAGTGAACCTACAGGGGGCGGCCCCGGGGAGCTGTTTTTT
NA,TRBV6-1,15,TRBJ2-7,TRBD2,CASSTRLAGGVEQYF,TGTGCCAGCAGTACGAGACTAGCGGGAGGAGTCGAGCAGTACTTC
NA,TRBV5-1,14,TRBJ2-3,NA,CASTLTGDTDTQYF,TGCGCCAGCACTTTAACGGGGGACACAGATACGCAGTATTTT
NA,TRBV5-1,15,TRBJ2-1,TRBD1,CASSVSGTGYDEQFF,TGCGCCAGCAGCGTCTCCGGGACAGGGTATGATGAGCAGTTCTTC
NA,TRBV28,15,TRBJ1-1,NA,CASSGSTGRDTEAFF,TGTGCCAGCAGTGGCTCTACAGGGAGGGACACTGAAGCTTTCTTT
few,TRBV20-1,11,TRBJ1-1,NA,CSASPFEEAFF,TGCAGTGCTAGTCCATTTGAGGAAGCTTTCTTT
NA,TRBV9,13,TRBJ1-4,NA,CASSVGLNEKLFF,TGTGCCAGCAGCGTAGGTCTCAATGAAAAACTGTTTTTT
NA,TRBV5-1,16,TRBJ2-5,TRBD1,CASSIGQGTIQETQYF,TGCGCCAGCAGCATTGGACAGGGGACCATCCAAGAGACCCAGTACTTC
NA,TRBV7-8,15,TRBJ1-5,NA,CASSFLVSGGQPQHF,TGTGCCAGCAGCTTCTTAGTCTCCGGCGGGCAGCCCCAGCATTTT
NA,TRBV2,15,TRBJ2-3,TRBD1,CASSAQGASTDTQYF,TGTGCCAGCAGTGCCCAGGGGGCTAGCACAGATACGCAGTATTTT
NA,TRBV15,15,TRBJ1-1,TRBD1,CATSTRQGPNTEAFF,TGTGCCACCAGCACCCGACAGGGCCCAAACACTGAAGCTTTCTTT
NA,TRBV5-1,15,TRBJ2-5,NA,CASSLGGTYQETQYF,TGCGCCAGCAGCTTGGGGGGGACTTACCAAGAGACCCAGTACTTC
NA,TRBV7-2,17,TRBJ2-6,TRBD2,CASSPTSGRAGANVLTF,TGTGCCAGCAGCCCCACTAGCGGGAGGGCTGGGGCCAACGTCCTGACTTTC
NA,TRBV7-8,13,TRBJ1-4,NA,CASKPTGIEKLFF,TGTGCCAGCAAACCCACAGGGATTGAAAAACTGTTTTTT
NA,TRBV11-2,13,TRBJ2-7,NA,CASSLRRAYEQYF,TGTGCCAGCAGCTTACGACGGGCCTACGAGCAGTACTTC
few,TRBV28,14,TRBJ1-1,NA,CASGSGALNTEAFF,TGTGCCAGCGGATCAGGGGCTCTGAACACTGAAGCTTTCTTT
NA,TRBV2,15,TRBJ2-4,NA,CASSEKAGGINIQYF,TGTGCCAGCAGTGAAAAGGCAGGGGGGATAAACATTCAGTACTTC
NA,TRBV7-2,15,TRBJ2-1,TRBD2,CASSSRREGRDEQFF,TGTGCCAGCAGCTCTCGGCGGGAGGGCCGCGATGAGCAGTTCTTC
NA,TRBV5-6,16,TRBJ2-3,NA,CASSSGVGARTDTQYF,TGTGCCAGCAGCTCAGGGGTGGGGGCTCGGACAGATACGCAGTATTTT
once,TRBV29-1,13,TRBJ1-4,NA,CSVETGGVEKLFF,TGCAGCGTTGAAACAGGCGGAGTGGAAAAACTGTTTTTT
NA,TRBV6-5,14,TRBJ1-3,NA,CASIEVRGGNTIYF,TGTGCCAGCATCGAAGTCAGGGGAGGAAACACCATATATTTT
NA,TRBV18,17,TRBJ1-4,NA,CASSPPGGTATNEKLFF,TGTGCCAGCTCACCACCCGGAGGGACTGCAACTAATGAAAAACTGTTTTTT
NA,TRBV28,16,TRBJ1-1,TRBD1,CASTSSGQAVNTEAFF,TGTGCCAGCACGTCTTCGGGACAGGCGGTGAACACTGAAGCTTTCTTT
once,TRBV15,13,TRBJ2-3,NA,CATSNEGAYTQYF,TGTGCCACCAGCAACGAGGGAGCATATACGCAGTATTTT
NA,TRBV5-6,15,TRBJ1-5,NA,CASSLRQGGSQPQHF,TGTGCCAGCAGCTTGCGGCAGGGAGGTAGTCAGCCCCAGCATTTT
NA,TRBV19,20,TRBJ1-3,TRBD1,CASSKKGAKDRRTPGNTIYF,TGTGCCAGTAGTAAGAAGGGGGCTAAAGACAGACGTACTCCTGGAAACACCATATATTTT